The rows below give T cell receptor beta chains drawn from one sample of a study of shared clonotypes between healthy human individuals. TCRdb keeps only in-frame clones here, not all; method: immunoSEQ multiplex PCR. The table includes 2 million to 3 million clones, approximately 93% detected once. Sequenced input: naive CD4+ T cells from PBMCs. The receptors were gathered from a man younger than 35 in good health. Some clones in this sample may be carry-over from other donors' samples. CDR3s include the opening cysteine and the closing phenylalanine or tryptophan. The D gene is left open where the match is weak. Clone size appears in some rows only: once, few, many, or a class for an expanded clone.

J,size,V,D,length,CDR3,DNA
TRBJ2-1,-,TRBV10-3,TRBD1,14,CAIAAGQGRNEQFF,TGTGCCATCGCGGCGGGACAGGGAAGGAATGAGCAGTTCTTC
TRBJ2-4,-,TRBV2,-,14,CASEAGQKGVIQYF,TGTGCCAGTGAAGCGGGACAGAAAGGTGTCATTCAGTACTTC
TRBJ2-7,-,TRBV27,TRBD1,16,CASSLARDRGHNEQYF,TGTGCCAGCAGTTTAGCGCGAGACAGGGGGCACAACGAGCAGTACTTC
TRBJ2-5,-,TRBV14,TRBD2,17,CASSQDGAGRALETQYF,TGTGCCAGCAGCCAAGATGGAGCCGGGAGGGCCTTGGAGACCCAGTACTTC
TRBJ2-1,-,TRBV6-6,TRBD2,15,CASSYKREGGNEQFF,TGTGCCAGCAGTTACAAGCGGGAGGGGGGCAATGAGCAGTTCTTC
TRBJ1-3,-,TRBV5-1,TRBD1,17,CASSFSGTGPSGNTIYF,TGCGCCAGCAGCTTCTCCGGGACAGGGCCCTCTGGAAACACCATATATTTT
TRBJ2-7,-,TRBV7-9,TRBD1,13,CASGRDRGGEQYF,TGTGCCAGCGGCAGGGACAGGGGCGGCGAGCAGTACTTC
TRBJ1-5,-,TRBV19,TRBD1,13,CASTTGAVQPQHF,TGTGCCAGTACGACAGGGGCGGTTCAGCCCCAGCATTTT
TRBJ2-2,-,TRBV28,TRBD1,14,CASSSGQGTGELFF,TGTGCCAGCAGTTCGGGACAGGGCACCGGGGAGCTGTTTTTT
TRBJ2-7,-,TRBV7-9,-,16,CASSSWGGASSYEQYF,TGTGCCAGCAGCTCCTGGGGCGGAGCAAGCTCCTACGAGCAGTACTTC
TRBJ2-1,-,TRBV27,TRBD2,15,CASSLRDSGGGEQFF,TGTGCCAGCAGTCTCCGGGACTCCGGGGGGGGTGAGCAGTTCTTC
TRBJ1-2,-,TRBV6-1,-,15,CASSDGAGSNYGYTF,TGTGCCAGCAGTGATGGGGCAGGTAGTAACTATGGCTACACCTTC
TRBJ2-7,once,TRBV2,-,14,CASKTEGSSYEQYF,TGTGCCAGCAAGACAGAGGGGAGCTCCTACGAGCAGTACTTC
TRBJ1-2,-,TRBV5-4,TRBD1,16,CASSLGPGKQGDGYTF,TGTGCCAGCAGCTTGGGCCCCGGAAAACAGGGGGATGGCTACACCTTC
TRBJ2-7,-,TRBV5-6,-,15,CASSLRGLSSYEQYF,TGTGCCAGCAGCTTGCGGGGACTGAGCTCCTACGAGCAGTACTTC
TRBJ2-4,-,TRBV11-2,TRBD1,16,CASSLHLRDRGGIQYF,TGTGCCAGCAGCTTACACCTCCGGGACAGGGGCGGCATTCAGTACTTC
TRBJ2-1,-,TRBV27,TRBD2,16,CASSPRDSGRRNEQFF,TGTGCCAGCAGTCCCCGGGATAGCGGGAGGAGAAATGAGCAGTTCTTC
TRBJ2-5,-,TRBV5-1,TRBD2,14,CASSFLAGVETQYF,TGCGCCAGCAGCTTTCTAGCGGGAGTTGAGACCCAGTACTTC